This is a list of T cell receptor beta chains from one sample in a study of monozygotic twins with inflammatory bowel disease. Reanalyzing the 5' RACE reads, TCRdb keeps one entry per CDR3 protein, without DNA. Recorded for this sample: hundreds of thousands of distinct CDR3 sequences. The sample was blood. Every receptor here comes from a human donor with ulcerative colitis or Crohn's disease, or a healthy co-twin of an affected twin (not recorded which). The CDR3 runs from the conserved cysteine through the conserved F or W.

v_gene: TRBV7-9
len: 15
j_gene: TRBJ2-2
CDR3aa: CASGQPAGNTGELFF

v_gene: TRBV28
len: 15
j_gene: TRBJ2-1
CDR3aa: CASRGEGGRAREQFF

v_gene: TRBV6-1
len: 14
j_gene: TRBJ1-1
CDR3aa: CASGIGQLNTEAFF

v_gene: TRBV6-2/TRBV6-3
len: 15
j_gene: TRBJ1-2
CDR3aa: CASSFPRAAPYGYTF

v_gene: TRBV12-3/TRBV12-4
len: 14
j_gene: TRBJ1-2
CDR3aa: CASSKGRQAYGYTF

v_gene: TRBV29-1
len: 11
j_gene: TRBJ2-7
CDR3aa: CSVETRNEQYF

v_gene: TRBV11-2
len: 18
j_gene: TRBJ2-1
CDR3aa: CASSTRDPGTAGYNEQFF

v_gene: TRBV7-2
len: 15
j_gene: TRBJ2-7
CDR3aa: CASSLAGTDAYEQYF

v_gene: TRBV2
len: 16
j_gene: TRBJ2-2
CDR3aa: CASSETAWGSGGELFF

v_gene: TRBV18
len: 13
j_gene: TRBJ1-2
CDR3aa: CASSPSKDYGYTF

v_gene: TRBV20-1
len: 14
j_gene: TRBJ1-2
CDR3aa: CSATAGQAGYGYTF

v_gene: TRBV6-1
len: 15
j_gene: TRBJ1-1
CDR3aa: CASRVPGGAGTEAFF

v_gene: TRBV5-1
len: 15
j_gene: TRBJ2-2
CDR3aa: CASSLEGPFTGELFF

v_gene: TRBV14
len: 12
j_gene: TRBJ2-1
CDR3aa: CASSPDNNEQFF

v_gene: TRBV28
len: 15
j_gene: TRBJ2-3
CDR3aa: CASSLFDHSADTQYF

v_gene: TRBV20-1
len: 15
j_gene: TRBJ1-1
CDR3aa: CSARPTEQLLTEAFF